This TCR beta chain comes out of a study of T-cell memory formation after mild COVID-19. General study findings and limits: Contracting CD4+ clones lay largely in CM and EM, with CD8+ ones residing in EMRA. The second-wave clones peaking on day 37 were not confirmed as SARS-CoV-2-specific.

Germline lookup yields CDR1 SGHRS and CDR2 YFSETQ. The CDR3 loop spans 17 amino acids. V gave up 0 bases and J gave up 0 bases, with 13 bases separating them. MiXCR, run by TCRdb on the 5' RACE reads, gives a single entry per CDR3 protein. The repertoire holds fewer than 350,000 distinct CDR3 sequences, with more than 15% as singletons. Comments on this clonotype: Its antigen is undetermined.

This TCR came from a man aged 18 to 35 who had mild COVID-19 (a few samples of this study predate the infection). Cell type and time point are not known. The chain employs TRBV5-1 and TRBJ2-1; no clear D gene. The sample comprised PBMCs or a T cell subset sorted from them (not recorded which). CDR3 bases: TGCGCCAGCAGCTTGGGGGTCGGATTGAGCTCCTACAATGAGCAGTTCTTC. The encoded protein is CASSLGVGLSSYNEQFF. The complete variable domain, with remaining parts taken from reference TRBV5-1 and TRBJ2-1, reads KAGVTQTPRYLIKTRGQQVTLSCSPISGHRSVSWYQQTPGQGLQFLFEYFSETQRNKGNFPGRFSGRQFSNSRSEMNVSTLELGDSALYLCASSLGVGLSSYNEQFFGPGTRLTVL.